This T cell receptor beta chain derives from a study of blood T cell repertoires in COVID-19 (dated by TCRdb to about 2020). Context from the whole study: Collaborator samples came from the United States, Italy and Spain and covered acute and convalescent phases of COVID-19. The prospective study material was composed of cDNA or gDNA derived from T cells, B-cell-depleted T cells, or PBMCs. Subjects who had been exposed to COVID-19, were actively infected with it, or had recovered from it provided the deeply sampled blood TCRbeta repertoires that made up the dataset. A freely available public database, intended as a resource for researchers studying the immune response to SARS-CoV-2, is where the repertoires were released. The samples were drawn from the first 160 participants of the ongoing ImmuneRACE study and from 950 to 1,500 subjects provided by 6 global collaborators. The sample metadata nearly always contained a de-identified subject ID, COVID-19 status, age in years and sex. HLA class I and class II types, where available, came from metadata supplied by the sample provider rather than from assay-based typing. The paper as a whole reports these results and caveats: Clinical and demographic metadata were provided uncurated, with the amount varying by source and participant.

The CDR3 runs 16 residues from the cysteine to the phenylalanine. Only the CDR3 DNA stays, 48 bases, in frame from base 1. V has 2 bases trimmed and J has 7 bases trimmed; junction bases matching no gene number 13. CDR1 and CDR2 are read off the germline V gene (reference sequence) as GTSNPN and SVGIG. At one collaborating source in Seattle, patients were enrolled during active infection and were followed longitudinally through the course of disease. The collaborating institutions used their own protocols to collect whole blood in K2EDTA tubes. For TCRbeta analysis, collaborators shipped samples as frozen whole blood, isolated PBMCs, or DNA extracted from either of those sample types. The sample holds one count of this clone. Its antigen is unknown. No clone much larger than this one lies a single base away; base qualities are absent. The immunoSEQ Assay, a bias-controlled multiplex PCR, was used to amplify TCRbeta CDR3 regions from genomic DNA. From the authors' description of their analysis: The number of nucleated cells in each sample was estimated by amplification of reference gene primers within the assay. Sequence reads were collapsed and filtered to measure the absolute abundance of every unique TCRbeta CDR3 rearrangement. For each sample, productive Simpson clonality was calculated by taking the square root of Simpson's diversity index across productive rearrangements. The source is immuneACCESS, and TCRdb retained only in-frame sequences with V and J called. Part of the clones is not carried over; for the studies checked, unresolved V genes explain less than half of this, and the remainder is unexplained. Clonal size and the V and J genes are those of that table, whereas D and trimming came from the DNA. The sample table holds more than 100,000 clones, of which 90% were seen once. The ten biggest clones cover under 4.5% of the sample.

This sequence originates from a woman in her sixties or seventies with COVID-19, enrolled during active disease. The rearrangement joined TRBV30 to TRBJ1-5, and 8 junctional nucleotides match TRBD1. Sequenced material: peripheral blood. CDR3 sequence: CAWSPYAPGGWQPQHF. The nucleotide sequence is given as TGTGCCTGGAGTCCGTATGCACCAGGGGGCTGGCAGCCCCAGCATTTT.